This is a list of T cell receptor beta chains from one sample in a study of CD8+CD57+ T cells in acquired aplastic anemia. One entry per CDR3 protein, called by TCRdb with MiXCR from the reads. The data show 400,000 to 450,000 distinct CDR3 sequences, roughly 68% seen once. Specimen: sorted CD4+, CD8+, or CD8+CD57+ T cells (not recorded which) from PBMCs. These receptor sequences come from a human donor in good health, serving as a control. CDR3s leave out the opening cysteine and the closing phenylalanine or tryptophan.

TRBJ1-2 TRBV19 ASSINAGGYGYT
TRBJ1-3 TRBV19 ASRYGGTSFGYTFY
TRBJ2-7 TRBV7-2 ASSLKGAPDEQY
TRBJ1-2 TRBV5-5 ASSLRAGGDGYT
TRBJ1-6 TRBV6-2/TRBV6-3 ASSSDSPLH
TRBJ2-1 TRBV5-8 ASSSQGGFYNEQF
TRBJ2-7 TRBV20-1 SAIRGGLTIYEQY
TRBJ2-3 TRBV6-4 ASSPQRGRTDTQY
. TRBV7-3 ASSPGTGAEQF
TRBJ2-3 TRBV20-1 SANYIMQGQGTDTQY
TRBJ2-2 TRBV2 ASSIDRGGHGELF
TRBJ1-2 TRBV2 ASTRSRRDYT
TRBJ1-5 TRBV2 ASEQGVNQPQH
TRBJ2-7 TRBV4-3 ASSQENRYEQY
TRBJ2-2 TRBV20-1 SASESSRKRELF
TRBJ2-3 TRBV7-2 ASTSRAEVPYFRY
TRBJ2-2 TRBV20-1 SARTGGAHTGELF
TRBJ1-3 TRBV5-1 ASSLAGGTGSTIY
TRBJ1-1 TRBV29-1 SVGGVPKSEAF
TRBJ2-1 TRBV5-1 ASSLAEGTGYNEQF
TRBJ2-7 TRBV20-1 SARPSTKMGYEQY
TRBJ2-3 TRBV9 ASNSQGADTQY
TRBJ2-7 TRBV30 AWRGSGEQY
TRBJ1-6 TRBV11-1 ASSPGQGHSPLH
TRBJ2-2 TRBV30 AWSVRRRGTGELF
TRBJ2-1 TRBV9 ASSARSGGTHEV
TRBJ1-2 TRBV10-3 ANSEARDGYT
TRBJ1-2 TRBV6-4 ASSDTPTDSSGYT
TRBJ2-7 TRBV15 ATSSHILTHQQH
TRBJ2-7 TRBV20-1 SARDRTGRSYEQY
TRBJ1-2 TRBV12-3/TRBV12-4 ASSLLRQGNGYT
TRBJ2-2 TRBV7-9 ASSAGATGELF